This T cell receptor (beta chain) was profiled in a study of shared clonotypes between healthy human individuals. Deletions cut 3 bases from V and 2 bases from J, with 11 bases between. The CDR3 runs 14 residues. From germline, CDR1 is SEHNR and CDR2 FQNEAQ (reference sequence). Here immunoSEQ multiplex PCR was the method, and the copy in TCRdb shows in-frame clones only, minus some. The profile shows 1.5 million to 2.5 million clones, around 96% of them singletons. The naive CD8 fraction comprised CD45RO-negative cells positively selected for CCR7 and excluded terminally differentiated effector memory CD45RA+ cells.

The rearrangement uses TRBV7-9 and TRBJ2-7, with unresolved D. Material: naive CD8+ T cells sorted from blood. The TCR comes from a man aged 18 to 35 in good health. The CDR3 is CASSFSGVAYEQYF. For the CDR3, the DNA is TGTGCCAGCAGCTTTTCTGGGGTGGCCTACGAGCAGTACTTC.